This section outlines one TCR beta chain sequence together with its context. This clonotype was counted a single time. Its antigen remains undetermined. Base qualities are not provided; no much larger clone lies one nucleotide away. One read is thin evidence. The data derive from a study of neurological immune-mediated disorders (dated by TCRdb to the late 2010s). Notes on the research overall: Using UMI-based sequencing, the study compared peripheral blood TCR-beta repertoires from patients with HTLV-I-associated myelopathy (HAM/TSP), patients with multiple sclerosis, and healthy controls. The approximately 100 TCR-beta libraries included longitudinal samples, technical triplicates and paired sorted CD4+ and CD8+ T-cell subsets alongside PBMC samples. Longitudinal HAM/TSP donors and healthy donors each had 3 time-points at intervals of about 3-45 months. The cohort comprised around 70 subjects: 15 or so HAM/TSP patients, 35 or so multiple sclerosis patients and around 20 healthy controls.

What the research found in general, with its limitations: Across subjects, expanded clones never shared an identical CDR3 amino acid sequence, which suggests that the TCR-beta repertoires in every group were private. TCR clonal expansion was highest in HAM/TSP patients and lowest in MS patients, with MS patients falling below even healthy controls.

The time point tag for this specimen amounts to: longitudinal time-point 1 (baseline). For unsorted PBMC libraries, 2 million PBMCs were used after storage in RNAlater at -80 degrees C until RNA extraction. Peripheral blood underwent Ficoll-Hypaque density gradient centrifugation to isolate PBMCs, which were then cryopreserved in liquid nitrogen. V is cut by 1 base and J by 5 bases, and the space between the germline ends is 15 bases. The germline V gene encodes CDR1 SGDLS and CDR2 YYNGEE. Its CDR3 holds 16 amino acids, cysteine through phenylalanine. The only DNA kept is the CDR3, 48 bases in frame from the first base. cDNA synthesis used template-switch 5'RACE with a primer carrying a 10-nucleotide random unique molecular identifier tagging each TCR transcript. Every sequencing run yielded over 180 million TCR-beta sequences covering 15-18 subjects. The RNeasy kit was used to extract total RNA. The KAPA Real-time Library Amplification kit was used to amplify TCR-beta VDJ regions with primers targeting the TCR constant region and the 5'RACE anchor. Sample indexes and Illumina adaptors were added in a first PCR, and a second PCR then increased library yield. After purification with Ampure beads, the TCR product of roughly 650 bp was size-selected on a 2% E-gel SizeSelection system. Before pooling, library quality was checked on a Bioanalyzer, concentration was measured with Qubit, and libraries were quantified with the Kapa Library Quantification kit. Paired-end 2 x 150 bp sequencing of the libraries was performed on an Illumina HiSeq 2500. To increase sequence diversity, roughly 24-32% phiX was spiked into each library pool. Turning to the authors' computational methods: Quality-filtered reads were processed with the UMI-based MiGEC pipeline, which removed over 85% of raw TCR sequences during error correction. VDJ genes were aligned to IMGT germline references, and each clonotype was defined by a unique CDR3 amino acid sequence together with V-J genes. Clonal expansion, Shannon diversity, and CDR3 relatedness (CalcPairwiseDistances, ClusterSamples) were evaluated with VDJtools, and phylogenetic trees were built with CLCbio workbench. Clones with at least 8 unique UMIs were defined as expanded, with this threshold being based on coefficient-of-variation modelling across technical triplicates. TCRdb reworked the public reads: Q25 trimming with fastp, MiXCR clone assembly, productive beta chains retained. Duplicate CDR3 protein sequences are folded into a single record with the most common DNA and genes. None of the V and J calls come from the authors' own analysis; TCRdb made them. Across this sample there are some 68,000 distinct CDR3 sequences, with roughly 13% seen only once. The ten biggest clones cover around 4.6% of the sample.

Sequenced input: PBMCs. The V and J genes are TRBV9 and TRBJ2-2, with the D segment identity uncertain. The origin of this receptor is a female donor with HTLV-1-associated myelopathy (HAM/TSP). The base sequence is TGTGCCAGCAGCGTAAATTCTGGGTTAGAGACCGGGGAGCTGTTTTTT. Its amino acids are CASSVNSGLETGELFF.